This T cell receptor beta chain was observed in a study of STAT5B mutations in CD4+ large granular lymphocyte leukemia. This was a survey-level run. In the original workflow: Lowest detectable productive clonotype frequency was 2.59 x 10-5. Sequencing was performed with immunoSEQ multiplex PCR; in TCRdb, only in-frame clones are kept and a portion is missing. For V, J and clone size, that table is used; D and trimming come from the DNA. The sample lists about 34,000 clones, around 70% occurring once. This clone was picked up a small number of times. This CDR3 has 14 amino acids. The V end was cut by 6 bases, the J end by 3 bases, with 12 bases between. The germline V gene encodes CDR1 MNHEY and CDR2 SVGAGI.

Sequenced sample: CD4+ T cells from blood buffy coats. The source of this sequence is a human donor in good health. This sequence joins TRBV6-5 and TRBJ1-5; D gene uncertain. The CDR3 protein is CASSLRPNNQPQHF. In DNA form, the CDR3 reads TGTGCCAGCAGCCTGAGACCGAACAATCAGCCCCAGCATTTT.